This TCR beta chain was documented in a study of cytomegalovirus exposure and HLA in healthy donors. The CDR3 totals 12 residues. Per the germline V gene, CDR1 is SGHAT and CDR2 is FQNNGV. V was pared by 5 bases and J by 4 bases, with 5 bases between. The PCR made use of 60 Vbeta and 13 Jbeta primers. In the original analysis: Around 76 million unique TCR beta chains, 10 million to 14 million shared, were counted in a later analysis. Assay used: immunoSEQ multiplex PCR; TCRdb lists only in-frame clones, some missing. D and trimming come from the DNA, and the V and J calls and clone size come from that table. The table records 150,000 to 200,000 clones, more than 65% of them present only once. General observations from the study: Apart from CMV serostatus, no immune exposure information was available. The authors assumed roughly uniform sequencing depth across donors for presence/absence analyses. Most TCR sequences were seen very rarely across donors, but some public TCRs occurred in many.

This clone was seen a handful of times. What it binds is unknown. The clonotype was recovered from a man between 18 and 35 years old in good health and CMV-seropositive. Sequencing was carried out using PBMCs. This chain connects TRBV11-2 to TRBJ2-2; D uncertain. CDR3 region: CASSPSTGELFF. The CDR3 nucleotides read TGTGCCAGCAGCCCTTCCACCGGGGAGCTGTTTTTT.